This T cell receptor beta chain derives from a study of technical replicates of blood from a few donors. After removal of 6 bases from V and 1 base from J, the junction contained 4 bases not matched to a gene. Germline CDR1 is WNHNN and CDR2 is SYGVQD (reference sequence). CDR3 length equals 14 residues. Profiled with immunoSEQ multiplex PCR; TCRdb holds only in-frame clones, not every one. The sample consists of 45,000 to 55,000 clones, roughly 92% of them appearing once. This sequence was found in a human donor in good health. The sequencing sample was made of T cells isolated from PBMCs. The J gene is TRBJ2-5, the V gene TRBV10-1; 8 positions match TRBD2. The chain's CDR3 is CASSESGSQETQYF. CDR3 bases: TGCGCCAGCAGCGAGAGCGGGAGCCAAGAGACCCAGTACTTC.